This is a list of T cell receptor beta chains from one sample in a study of identical twins. Each CDR3 protein is one row after TCRdb ran MiXCR on the 5' RACE reads. Here the sample spans about 700,000 distinct CDR3 sequences, over 5% being singletons. Sequenced: naive T cells sorted from blood. Every receptor here comes from a man between 18 and 29 years old in good health. Both conserved end residues are part of each CDR3. A D gene is named only where the DNA matches it firmly.

V: TRBV10-3
J: TRBJ1-1
D: .
CDR3: CAISPTEVKAFF

V: TRBV7-2
J: TRBJ2-3
D: .
CDR3: CASSRSSSTQYF

V: TRBV30
J: TRBJ2-3
D: TRBD1
CDR3: CAWSVKGTGYTDTQYF

V: TRBV5-1
J: TRBJ2-5
D: .
CDR3: CASSLANTKETQYF

V: TRBV20-1
J: TRBJ2-4
D: .
CDR3: CSARVPGQVYAGGNIQYF

V: TRBV5-1
J: TRBJ2-3
D: .
CDR3: CASSLAHRATDTQYF

V: TRBV7-2
J: TRBJ2-7
D: .
CDR3: CASSLLFGNYEQYF

V: TRBV7-2
J: TRBJ2-1
D: TRBD2
CDR3: CASSGVAGGPNEQFF

V: TRBV20-1
J: TRBJ2-1
D: TRBD2
CDR3: CSATIIAGEQGEQFF

V: TRBV2
J: TRBJ2-3
D: TRBD1
CDR3: CASSVDRGSSTDTQYF

V: TRBV20-1
J: TRBJ2-1
D: TRBD2
CDR3: CSARDRGGSSYNEQFF

V: TRBV11-1
J: TRBJ2-7
D: TRBD1
CDR3: CASSSRTGSFDLSGEQYF

V: TRBV10-3
J: TRBJ2-2
D: .
CDR3: CAIRRETGELFF

V: TRBV6-5
J: TRBJ2-1
D: .
CDR3: CASSYSHTTNEQFF

V: TRBV11-1
J: TRBJ2-1
D: TRBD2
CDR3: CASSLREVLAGEKNEQFF

V: TRBV9
J: TRBJ2-2
D: TRBD1
CDR3: CASSVSGQIQTGELFF

V: TRBV19
J: TRBJ1-1
D: TRBD1
CDR3: CASRRGQGLNTEAFF

V: TRBV11-2
J: TRBJ2-2
D: .
CDR3: CASSRLGGPRGELFF

V: TRBV5-1
J: TRBJ2-7
D: TRBD1
CDR3: CASRPTGSTGEQYF

V: TRBV7-9
J: TRBJ2-1
D: .
CDR3: CASSRSGATNEQFF

V: TRBV12-3/TRBV12-4
J: TRBJ2-7
D: .
CDR3: CASSSVGGLNEQYF

V: TRBV5-1
J: TRBJ2-1
D: .
CDR3: CASNPGDKSYNEQFF

V: TRBV12-3/TRBV12-4
J: TRBJ2-2
D: .
CDR3: CASSFITGELFF

V: TRBV20-1
J: TRBJ2-7
D: TRBD2
CDR3: CSARAGGGDEQYF

V: TRBV7-8
J: TRBJ1-2
D: .
CDR3: CASSVTLVTTSNYGYTF

V: TRBV6-2/TRBV6-3
J: TRBJ2-7
D: TRBD1
CDR3: CASTQQGATYEQYF

V: TRBV2
J: TRBJ2-5
D: .
CDR3: CASRIAKETQYF

V: TRBV6-2/TRBV6-3
J: TRBJ2-1
D: TRBD2
CDR3: CASNTPLAGVGYNEQFF

V: TRBV18
J: TRBJ2-1
D: TRBD2
CDR3: CASSPTGLADEQFF

V: TRBV6-1
J: TRBJ2-1
D: TRBD1
CDR3: CASSARDRVSHEQFF